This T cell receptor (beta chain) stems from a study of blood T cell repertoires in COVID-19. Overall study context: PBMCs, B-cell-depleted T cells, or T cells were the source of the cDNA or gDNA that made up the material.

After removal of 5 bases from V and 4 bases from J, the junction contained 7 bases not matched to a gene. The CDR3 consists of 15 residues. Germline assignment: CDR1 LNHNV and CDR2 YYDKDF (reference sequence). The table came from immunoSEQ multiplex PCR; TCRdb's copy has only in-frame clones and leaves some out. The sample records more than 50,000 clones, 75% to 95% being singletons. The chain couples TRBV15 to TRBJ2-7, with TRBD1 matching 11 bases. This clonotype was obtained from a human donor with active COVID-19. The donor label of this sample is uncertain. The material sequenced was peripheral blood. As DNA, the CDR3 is TGTGCCACCAGCCGTCGGGGACAGGGGGAATACGAGCAGTACTTC. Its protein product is CATSRRGQGEYEQYF. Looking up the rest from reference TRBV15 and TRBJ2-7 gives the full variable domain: DAMVIQNPRYQVTQFGKPVTLSCSQTLNHNVMYWYQQKSSQAPKLLFHYYDKDFNNEADTPDNFQSRRPNTSFCFLDIRSPGLGDTAMYLCATSRRGQGEYEQYFGPGTRLTVT.